The next 16 T cell receptor beta chains were all read from a single sample in a study of blood T cell repertoires in COVID-19. Assay used: immunoSEQ multiplex PCR; TCRdb lists only in-frame clones, some missing. The sample has roughly 120,000 clones; almost 85% are singletons. Sequenced input: peripheral blood. These receptors were collected from a man aged 70 or older with active or convalescent COVID-19.

The chain has TRBV7-2 and TRBJ2-7; 9 bases map to TRBD2. CDR1 and CDR2 from the germline V gene are SGHTA and FQGNSA. The CDR3 has 15 residues. J gave up 4 bases and V 2 bases, and 6 bases lay outside the gene matches. CDR3 in amino acids: CASSLLAGYVYEQYF. CDR3 nucleotide sequence: TGTGCCAGCAGCTTACTAGCGGGATATGTTTACGAGCAGTACTTC.

This chain connects TRBV18 to TRBJ2-1; the match to TRBD1 covers 8 bases. CDR3 length equals 15 residues. Germline V lookup: CDR1 KGHSH, CDR2 LQKENI. Trimming took 2 bases from V and 8 from J; bases not matched to a gene: 8. CDR3 bases: TGTGCCAGCTCACCAGGACAGGGTCGATACGATGAGCAGTTCTTC. This encodes CASSPGQGRYDEQFF.

CDR3 in DNA: TGTGCCAGCAGCCAACAGGTCCGTTCTGAAGCTTTCTTT. Translated: CASSQQVRSEAFF. This chain connects TRBV3-1 (or the pseudogene TRBV3-2) to TRBJ1-1; no clear D gene. V lost 2 bases to trimming and J lost 6 bases, with 10 bases between them. Germline-derived CDR1 and CDR2 are LGHDT and YNNKEL (reference sequence). The CDR3 totals 13 residues.

The chain has TRBV19 and TRBJ2-1; 9 bases match TRBD2. Germline CDR1 LNHDA, CDR2 SQIVND (reference sequence). Trimming removed 3 bases from V and 2 bases from J; junction bases left unmatched: 8. The CDR3 totals 17 residues. Written as DNA, the CDR3 is TGTGCCAGTAGTATCTCTGCGGGGGGGTCACCCTACAATGAGCAGTTCTTC. Protein: CASSISAGGSPYNEQFF. The complete variable domain, with remaining parts taken from reference TRBV19 and TRBJ2-1, reads DGGITQSPKYLFRKEGQNVTLSCEQNLNHDAMYWYRQDPGQGLRLIYYSQIVNDFQKGDIAEGYSVSREKKESFPLTVTSAQKNPTAFYLCASSISAGGSPYNEQFFGPGTRLTVL.

This clone showed up just a few times. The chain recombines TRBV6-2 or TRBV6-3 with TRBJ2-1; the match to TRBD1 covers 10 bases. The CDR3 is 17 residues long. CDR1 and CDR2 (germline): MNHEY, SVGEGT. V lost 1 base, J lost 12 bases, and 15 bases stayed unmatched. The CDR3 sequence is CASSYFSVGTGVRGQFF. Written as DNA, the CDR3 is TGTGCCAGCAGTTACTTCTCAGTCGGGACAGGGGTGCGCGGGCAGTTCTTC.

The CDR3 reads CASSLSPGGNYEQYF. The CDR3 region has the DNA TGTGCCAGCAGCCTATCACCGGGTGGAAACTACGAGCAGTACTTC. The genes are TRBV28 and TRBJ2-7; D ambiguous. The CDR3 has 15 residues. Trimming removed 6 bases at V and 3 bases at J, with 18 bases between. In germline, CDR1 is MDHEN, CDR2 SYDVKM.

The chain couples TRBV30 to TRBJ1-1; 7 nucleotides agree with TRBD1. There are 14 residues in the CDR3. The V segment lost 4 bases and the J segment 0 bases; nucleotides outside the gene matches: 5. Germline V gene data show CDR1 as GTSNPN and CDR2 as SVGIG (reference sequence). CDR3 nucleotides: TGTGCCTGGACTACCGGGACAGTGAACACTGAAGCTTTCTTT. It encodes CAWTTGTVNTEAFF.

The chain employs TRBV6-2 or TRBV6-3 and TRBJ1-5; TRBD1 aligns across 7 bases. Germline CDR1 MNHEY, CDR2 SVGEGT. CDR3 length: 15 residues. V gave up 5 bases and J gave up 3 bases; unmatched junction bases: 7. CDR3 sequence: CASSGQAPLNQPQHF. DNA of the CDR3: TGTGCCAGCAGTGGACAGGCACCCCTCAATCAGCCCCAGCATTTT.

The J gene is TRBJ2-3, the V gene TRBV9; D is unclear. Trimming pared 4 bases from V and 2 bases from J, leaving 5 bases between. The CDR3 totals 12 residues. Germline loops: CDR1 SGDLS, CDR2 YYNGEE. The chain's CDR3 is CASSPNTDTQYF. CDR3 DNA sequence: TGTGCCAGCAGCCCAAACACAGATACGCAGTATTTT.

The chain has TRBV5-5 and TRBJ1-1, with 7 bases identical to TRBD1. The V segment lost 4 bases and the J segment 1 base; nucleotides outside the gene matches: 7. The CDR3 extends over 15 amino acids. Germline V gene sequence: CDR1 SGHKS, CDR2 YYEKEE (reference sequence). The CDR3, as DNA: TGTGCCAGCAGCGGTGGTTGGACAGGGAACACTGAAGCTTTCTTT. It specifies CASSGGWTGNTEAFF.

There are a few counts of this clone. The chain uses TRBV27 and TRBJ1-2; a possible D gene is TRBD1 (5 bases). With 6 bases removed from V and 7 bases from J, the gap between germline ends came to 12 bases. CDR3 length equals 12 residues. Germline V gene sequence: CDR1 MNHEY, CDR2 SMNVEV (reference sequence). The CDR3 DNA reads TGTGCCAGCAGGCAGGGAGGTGGTGGCTACACCTTC. Translating it yields CASRQGGGGYTF.

V is TRBV9 and J is TRBJ2-7; unclear D gene. The CDR3 covers 14 residues. From germline, CDR1 is SGDLS and CDR2 YYNGEE. Trimming pared 0 bases from V and 3 bases from J, leaving 10 bases between. The CDR3 protein is CASSVDRVSYEQYF. The CDR3, as DNA: TGTGCCAGCAGCGTAGATCGGGTAAGCTACGAGCAGTACTTC.

This chain links TRBV5-1 with TRBJ1-1; 9 bases match TRBD1. CDR3 size: 14 residues. V lost 5 bases, J lost 5 bases, and 7 bases stayed unmatched. Germline V gene sequence: CDR1 SGHRS, CDR2 YFSETQ. As DNA, the CDR3 is TGCGCCAGCAGACTCGGACAGGGGCGTACTGAAGCTTTCTTT. Translation: CASRLGQGRTEAFF.

This clone was counted a few times. The chain employs TRBV9 and TRBJ2-7; 8 bases agree with TRBD2. With V trimmed by 4 bases and J by 5 bases, 8 bases remained unmatched. CDR1 SGDLS and CDR2 YYNGEE come from the germline V gene. The CDR3 contains 14 residues. The CDR3 is CASSTSAGVNEQYF. CDR3 DNA sequence: TGTGCCAGCAGCACCTCAGCGGGGGTGAACGAGCAGTACTTC.

This rearrangement joins TRBV7-6 to TRBJ1-5; 10 nucleotides match TRBD1. The V segment lost 1 base and the J segment 4 bases; nucleotides outside the gene matches: 1. The CDR3 consists of 15 residues. Per germline, CDR1 SGHVS and CDR2 FNYEAQ. CDR3 amino acids: CASSLGDRGNQPQHF. The CDR3 DNA sequence: TGTGCCAGCAGCTTAGGGGACAGGGGTAATCAGCCCCAGCATTTT.

The table lists this clone with a count of one. The chain combines TRBV19 with TRBJ1-2; no firm D call. CDR1 is LNHDA and CDR2 is SQIVND in the germline V gene (reference sequence). V dropped 5 bases and J dropped 6 bases, with 16 bases sitting between them. CDR3 size: 14 residues. The CDR3, as DNA: TGTGCCAGTAGTGCCCCGGACGGGAGGAATGGCTACACCTTC. Translated: CASSAPDGRNGYTF.